The T cell receptor beta chain described here comes from a study of blood T cell repertoires in COVID-19. In the original processing: For nucleated cells, counts were estimated from reference gene primer amplification. Measured with immunoSEQ multiplex PCR; TCRdb has only the in-frame clones, and not every one. The DNA gave D and trimming, while V, J and clone size come from that table. Here the sample spans about 99,000 clones, approximately 80% being singletons. The V and J ends lost 5 bases and 2 bases, in that order; junction bases with no gene match: 5. Germline lookup yields CDR1 LNHDA and CDR2 SQIVND (reference sequence). The CDR3 runs 15 residues. This clone came up a few times.

The chain employs TRBV19 and TRBJ1-4; 7 bases line up with TRBD1. The source of this sequence is a human donor in a cohort sampled during active or convalescent COVID-19. Sequencing input: peripheral blood. CDR3 sequence (DNA): TGTGCCAGTAGTGCCGAGACAGGGACTAATGAAAAACTGTTTTTT. Amino acids: CASSAETGTNEKLFF. Drawing the rest from reference TRBV19 and TRBJ1-4, the complete variable domain is DGGITQSPKYLFRKEGQNVTLSCEQNLNHDAMYWYRQDPGQGLRLIYYSQIVNDFQKGDIAEGYSVSREKKESFPLTVTSAQKNPTAFYLCASSAETGTNEKLFFGSGTQLSVL.